This passage covers 26 T cell receptor beta chains from one sample sequenced in a study of blood T cell repertoires in COVID-19. Sequencing was performed with immunoSEQ multiplex PCR; in TCRdb, only in-frame clones are kept and a portion is missing. The profile shows just over 95,000 clones, over 80% of them singletons. The sequencing input was peripheral blood. The receptors originated from a man of 80 years or more with acute or convalescent COVID-19.

A single count supports this clone. The chain recombines TRBV7-9 with TRBJ1-4; tentatively, D is TRBD1 (5 bases). Deletions cut 1 base from V and 14 bases from J, with 11 bases between. The CDR3 is 12 residues long. Germline V lookup: CDR1 SEHNR, CDR2 FQNEAQ (reference sequence). As DNA, the CDR3 is TGTGCCAGCAGCTTAGAGTCAGGGAGGCTGTTTTTT. This sequence encodes CASSLESGRLFF.

The chain carries TRBV19 and TRBJ1-6; 7 bases are shared with TRBD1. The CDR3 is 15 residues long. V lost 4 bases, J lost 3 bases, and 3 bases stayed unmatched. Germline V CDR1 and CDR2: LNHDA, SQIVND (reference sequence). DNA of the CDR3: TGTGCCAGTAGTACGGGACAGATCTATAATTCACCCCTCCACTTT. It translates to CASSTGQIYNSPLHF.

The chain couples TRBV27 to TRBJ1-5; TRBD1 is a possible D gene (5 bases). The CDR3 consists of 13 residues. V lost 5 bases, J lost 7 bases, and 12 bases lay in between. Per germline, CDR1 MNHEY and CDR2 SMNVEV (reference sequence). CDR3 sequence: CASSVRVKQPQHF. In DNA, the CDR3 is TGTGCCAGCAGTGTCAGGGTTAAGCAGCCCCAGCATTTT.

This clone occurred once. V is TRBV27 and J is TRBJ1-4; D uncertain. Deletions cut 5 bases from V and 4 bases from J, with 8 bases between. CDR3 length equals 13 residues. Germline CDR1 MNHEY, CDR2 SMNVEV (reference sequence). CDR3 region: CASSSHSNEKLFF. The DNA for the CDR3 is TGTGCCAGCAGTAGCCACAGTAATGAAAAACTGTTTTTT.

This clone showed up just a few times. The chain recombines TRBV30 with TRBJ2-7, with TRBD2 identical over 13 bases. V dropped 2 bases and J dropped 5; count of bases not matched to a gene: 3. The germline CDR1 and CDR2 sequences are GTSNPN and SVGIG (reference sequence). This CDR3 spans 14 amino acids. Written as DNA, the CDR3 is TGTGCCTGGAGTCCTGGACTAGCGGGAGACGAGCAGTACTTC. This codes for CAWSPGLAGDEQYF.

This clone was recorded a few times. The CDR3 coding sequence is TGTGCCAGCAGCTTGTCAGGGGGCTACGAGCAGTACTTC. Protein: CASSLSGGYEQYF. The gene calls are TRBV5-4 and TRBJ2-7; 7 bases fit TRBD1. This CDR3 is built from 13 residues. Germline V gives CDR1 SGHNT, CDR2 YYREEE (reference sequence). V shed 1 base, J shed 3 bases, and the junction held 1 base outside the gene matches.

J is TRBJ1-1 and V is TRBV7-2; no clear D gene. CDR1 and CDR2 from the germline V gene are SGHTA and FQGNSA. Trimming pared 5 bases from V and 0 bases from J, leaving 10 bases between. The CDR3 length is 14 residues. In nucleotides, the CDR3 is TGTGCCAGCAGCGTGGAGGCCGTGAACACTGAAGCTTTCTTT. This encodes CASSVEAVNTEAFF.

The V gene is TRBV7-2, the J gene TRBJ1-6, with D possibly being TRBD1 (6 bases). With 1 base removed from V and 7 bases from J, the gap between germline ends came to 11 bases. The CDR3 is made up of 15 amino acids. Germline-derived CDR1 and CDR2 are SGHTA and FQGNSA. CDR3 loop: CASSLVAQGNSPLHF. For the CDR3, the DNA is TGTGCCAGCAGCTTAGTCGCACAGGGCAATTCACCCCTCCACTTT.

This clone was seen repeatedly, ten times or more. This sequence joins TRBV28 and TRBJ1-5; 7 bases are shared with TRBD1. Trimming took 2 bases from V and 7 from J; bases not matched to a gene: 5. The CDR3 loop spans 14 amino acids. Germline V CDR1 and CDR2: MDHEN, SYDVKM. CDR3 amino acids: CASSLLAGGQPQHF. The CDR3 region has the DNA TGTGCCAGCAGTTTACTGGCAGGGGGGCAGCCCCAGCATTTT.

V usage is TRBV19 and J usage is TRBJ2-3; the D is unclear. In germline, CDR1 is LNHDA, CDR2 SQIVND (reference sequence). V lost 4 bases and J lost 2, with 7 bases in between. The CDR3 has 13 residues. CDR3 region: CASSTGPTDTQYF. The CDR3 bases are TGTGCCAGTAGTACGGGTCCCACAGATACGCAGTATTTT.

This chain links TRBV10-3 with TRBJ2-7, with D tentatively TRBD2 (6 bases). V shed 2 bases and J shed 6 bases, with 11 bases lying between them. Germline lookup yields CDR1 ENHRY and CDR2 SYGVKD. The CDR3 runs to 13 residues. Here the CDR3 reads CAISEPGLGEQYF. Written as DNA, the CDR3 is TGTGCCATCAGTGAGCCGGGACTTGGCGAGCAGTACTTC.

This clone was seen once. The chain recombines TRBV28 with TRBJ1-1; D remains unclear. There are 13 residues in the CDR3. In germline, CDR1 is MDHEN, CDR2 SYDVKM. With 3 bases removed from V and 5 bases from J, the gap between germline ends came to 10 bases. CDR3 in amino acids: CASSFQVGTEAFF. In DNA, the CDR3 is TGTGCCAGCAGTTTTCAGGTAGGAACTGAAGCTTTCTTT.

The chain combines TRBV14 with TRBJ2-7; D ambiguous. Trimming removed 4 bases from V and 0 bases from J, with 10 bases in between. This CDR3 has 14 residues. Looked up from germline, CDR1 is SGHDN and CDR2 is FVKESK. The CDR3 DNA reads as TGTGCCAGCAGCCCACTTACCCTCTCCTACGAGCAGTACTTC. It is translated as CASSPLTLSYEQYF.

The chain couples TRBV4-3 to TRBJ1-2; 10 bases match TRBD1. Germline-derived CDR1 and CDR2 are LGHNA and YSLEER. The J segment lost 2 bases and the V segment lost 4 bases, leaving 1 base of the junction unmatched. The length of the CDR3 is 14 residues. Here the CDR3 reads CASSPGQGNYGYTF. The CDR3 DNA is TGCGCCAGCAGCCCGGGACAGGGGAACTATGGCTACACCTTC.

This chain's CDR3 is CSVRDSQAFF. The CDR3 DNA reads as TGCAGCGTTCGGGACAGTCAAGCTTTCTTT. The chain employs TRBV29-1 and TRBJ1-1, with 7 bases identical to TRBD1. Per germline, CDR1 SQVTM and CDR2 ANQGSEA. The V and J ends lost 5 bases and 9 bases, in that order; junction bases with no gene match: 3. CDR3 length: 10 residues.

A word on this clone: Other DNA sequences in the same sample also yield this CDR3. The rearrangement links TRBV4-1 to TRBJ1-2; a weak D match, TRBD1 (6 bases). The germline V gene encodes CDR1 MGHRA and CDR2 YSYEKL. Trimming removed 1 base from V and 5 bases from J, with 14 bases in between. The CDR3 is 15 residues long. The CDR3 DNA reads TGCGCCAGCAGCCAAGGTCTGGCGGGGGCGTATGGCTACACCTTC. It translates to CASSQGLAGAYGYTF.

This chain links TRBV3-1 (or the pseudogene TRBV3-2) with TRBJ2-1; 8 positions agree with TRBD2. CDR3 length: 16 amino acids. Germline loops: CDR1 LGHDT, CDR2 YNNKEL (reference sequence). The V and J ends lost 1 base and 7 bases, in that order; junction bases with no gene match: 9. CDR3 loop: CASSQVHGGAGNEQFF. The CDR3 DNA follows: TGTGCCAGCAGCCAAGTTCACGGGGGGGCTGGTAATGAGCAGTTCTTC.

This sequence joins TRBV7-2 and TRBJ1-5; no clear D gene. This CDR3 has 14 residues. Looked up from germline, CDR1 is SGHTA and CDR2 is FQGNSA. V lost 2 bases and J lost 0, with 5 bases in between. The CDR3 DNA sequence: TGTGCCAGCAGCTTATCTCCTAGCAATCAGCCCCAGCATTTT. As protein: CASSLSPSNQPQHF.

The rearrangement uses TRBV25-1 and TRBJ2-7; no reliable D call. CDR3 length: 14 amino acids. Germline V lookup: CDR1 MGHDK, CDR2 SYGVNS. V was cut by 2 bases and J by 3 bases, with 11 bases left in between. The CDR3 here is CASSELANNYEQYF. CDR3 in DNA: TGTGCCAGCAGTGAACTGGCCAACAACTACGAGCAGTACTTC.

J is TRBJ2-7 and V is TRBV28; no firm D call. The germline V gene has CDR1 MDHEN and CDR2 SYDVKM. CDR3 length: 15 amino acids. V was cut by 6 bases and J by 3 bases, with 18 bases left in between. The CDR3 is CASSSPGSNLYEQYF. CDR3 sequence (DNA): TGTGCCAGCAGCTCTCCAGGCTCGAACCTCTACGAGCAGTACTTC.

This clone was found a few times. The chain uses TRBV5-4 and TRBJ2-1; maybe TRBD2 (5 bases). Germline lookup yields CDR1 SGHNT and CDR2 YYREEE (reference sequence). The CDR3 covers 16 residues. Trimming pared 6 bases from V and 5 bases from J, leaving 21 bases between. CDR3 sequence (DNA): TGTGCCAGCACCCCCCAGGTGGCAGTCGGGAACAATGAGCAGTTCTTC. Protein product: CASTPQVAVGNNEQFF.

CDR3 sequence: CASSQDGPGDGYTF. CDR3 nucleotides: TGCGCCAGCAGCCAAGACGGGCCAGGGGATGGCTACACCTTC. The V gene is TRBV4-3, the J gene TRBJ1-2; D is possibly TRBD1 (6 bases). The CDR3 sequence is 14 residues long. From germline, CDR1 is LGHNA and CDR2 YSLEER. The V end was cut by 0 bases, the J end by 6 bases, with 11 bases between.

The V and J genes are TRBV2 and TRBJ2-2; TRBD1 matches at 9 bases. V was clipped by 10 bases and J by 0 bases; unmatched bases: 3. The germline gives CDR1 SNHLY, CDR2 FYNNEI. CDR3 length equals 14 residues. This chain's CDR3 is CAKGQGANTGELFF. The CDR3 coding sequence is TGTGCCAAGGGACAGGGAGCGAACACCGGGGAGCTGTTTTTT. The full variable domain, its missing parts supplied by reference TRBV2 and TRBJ2-2, is EPEVTQTPSHQVTQMGQEVILRCVPISNHLYFYWYRQILGQKVEFLVSFYNNEISEKSEIFDDQFSVERPDGSNFTLKIRSTKLEDSAMYFCAKGQGANTGELFFGEGSRLTVL.

The CDR3 here is CASSLTSGNTGELFF. In DNA form, the CDR3 reads TGTGCCAGCAGCTTAACTAGCGGAAACACCGGGGAGCTGTTTTTT. This rearrangement joins TRBV7-8 to TRBJ2-2; 8 bases map to TRBD2. V lost 2 bases and J lost 2; bases outside the gene matches: 1. The length of the CDR3 is 15 residues. In germline, CDR1 is SGHVS, CDR2 FQNEAQ.

There are a few counts of this clone. The genes are TRBV19 and TRBJ1-5; D gene ambiguous. Germline CDR1 is LNHDA and CDR2 is SQIVND (reference sequence). The CDR3 is 14 residues long. Between the trimmed V and J ends, which lost 4 bases and 2 bases, there was a span of 9 bases. The CDR3 spells CASSKGGGNQPQHF. CDR3 DNA: TGTGCCAGTAGTAAGGGAGGTGGCAATCAGCCCCAGCATTTT.

In its sample, this clone was seen once. The V call is TRBV5-5, the J call TRBJ2-1, with unresolved D. Germline loops: CDR1 SGHKS, CDR2 YYEKEE (reference sequence). V was trimmed by 6 bases and J by 1 base, leaving 11 bases between them. This CDR3 spans 14 amino acids. DNA for the CDR3: TGTGCCAGCACCGTACTTCCATCCTACAATGAGCAGTTCTTC. It yields the protein CASTVLPSYNEQFF.